This T cell receptor (beta chain) was identified during a study of siplizumab effects on memory and regulatory T cells. Trimming pared 6 bases from V and 1 base from J, leaving 13 bases between. Germline assignment: CDR1 SNHLY and CDR2 FYNNEI. There are 14 residues in the CDR3. TCRdb keeps only in-frame clones here, not all; method: immunoSEQ multiplex PCR. In the table there are tens of thousands of clones, roughly 94% of which are singletons. The TCR sequence derives from a human donor in good health. This chain links TRBV2 with TRBJ2-7; no definite D call. The sequencing input was non-Treg CD4+ T cells sorted from blood. CDR3 nucleotide sequence: TGTGCCAGCAGAGCAATTAGGCAGTCCTACGAGCAGTACTTC. Residues: CASRAIRQSYEQYF.